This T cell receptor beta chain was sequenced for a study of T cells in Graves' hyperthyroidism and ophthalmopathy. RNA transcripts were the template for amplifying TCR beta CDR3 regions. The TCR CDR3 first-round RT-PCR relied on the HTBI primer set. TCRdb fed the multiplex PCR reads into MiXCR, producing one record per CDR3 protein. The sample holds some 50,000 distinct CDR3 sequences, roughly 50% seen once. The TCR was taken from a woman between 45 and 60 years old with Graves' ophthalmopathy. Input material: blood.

CDR3 region: CASSHLQGAFF. In DNA form, the CDR3 reads TGTGCCAGCAGCCATTTACAGGGGGCTTTCTTT. The chain is built from TRBV9 and TRBJ1-1, with 7 bases matching TRBD1. Germline CDR1 is SGDLS and CDR2 is YYNGEE. V shed 4 bases and J 11 bases; nucleotides not matched to a gene: 5. The CDR3 consists of 11 residues.